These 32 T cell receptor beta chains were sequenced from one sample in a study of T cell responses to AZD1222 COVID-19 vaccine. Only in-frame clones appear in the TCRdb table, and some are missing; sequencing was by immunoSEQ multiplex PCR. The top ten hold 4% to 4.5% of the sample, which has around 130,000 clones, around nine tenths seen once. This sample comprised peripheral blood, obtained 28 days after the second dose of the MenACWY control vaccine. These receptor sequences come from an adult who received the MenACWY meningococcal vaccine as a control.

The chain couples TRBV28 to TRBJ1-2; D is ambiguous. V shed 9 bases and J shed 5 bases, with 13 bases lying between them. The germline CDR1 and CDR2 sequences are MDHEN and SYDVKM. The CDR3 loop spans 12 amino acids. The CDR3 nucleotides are TGTGCCAGTAGTCCGGAAGGGTATGGCTACACCTTC. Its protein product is CASSPEGYGYTF.

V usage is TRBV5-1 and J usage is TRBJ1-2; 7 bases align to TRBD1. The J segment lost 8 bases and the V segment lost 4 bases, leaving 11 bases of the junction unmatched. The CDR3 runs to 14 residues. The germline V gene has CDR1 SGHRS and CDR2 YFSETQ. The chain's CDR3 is CASSTADRAGGYTF. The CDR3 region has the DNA TGCGCCAGCAGCACGGCTGACAGGGCGGGGGGCTACACCTTC.

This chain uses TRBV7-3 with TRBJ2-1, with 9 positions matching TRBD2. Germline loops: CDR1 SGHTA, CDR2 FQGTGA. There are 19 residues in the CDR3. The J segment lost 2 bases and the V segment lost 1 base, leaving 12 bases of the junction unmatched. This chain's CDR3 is CASSLMFGTSGSPYNEQFF. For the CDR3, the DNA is TGTGCCAGCAGCTTAATGTTCGGCACTAGCGGGTCCCCCTACAATGAGCAGTTCTTC.

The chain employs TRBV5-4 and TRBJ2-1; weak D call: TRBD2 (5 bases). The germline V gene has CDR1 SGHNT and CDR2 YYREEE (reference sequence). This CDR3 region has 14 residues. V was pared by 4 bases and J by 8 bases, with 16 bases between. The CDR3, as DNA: TGTGCCAGCAGCGAAGGTCTAGCATCGTATGAGCAGTTCTTC. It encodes CASSEGLASYEQFF.

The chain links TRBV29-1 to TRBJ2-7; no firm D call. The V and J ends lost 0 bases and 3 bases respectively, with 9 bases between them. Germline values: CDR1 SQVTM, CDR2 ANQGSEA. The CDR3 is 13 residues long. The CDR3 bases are TGCAGCGTTGAAGATCCAGAAAACTACGAGCAGTACTTC. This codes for CSVEDPENYEQYF.

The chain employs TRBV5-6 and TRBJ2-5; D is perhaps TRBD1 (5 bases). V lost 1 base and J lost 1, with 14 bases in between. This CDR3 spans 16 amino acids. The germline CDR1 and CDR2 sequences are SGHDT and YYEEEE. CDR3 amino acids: CASSLWGRVGQETQYF. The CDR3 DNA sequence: TGTGCCAGCAGCTTGTGGGGCAGGGTGGGCCAAGAGACCCAGTACTTC.

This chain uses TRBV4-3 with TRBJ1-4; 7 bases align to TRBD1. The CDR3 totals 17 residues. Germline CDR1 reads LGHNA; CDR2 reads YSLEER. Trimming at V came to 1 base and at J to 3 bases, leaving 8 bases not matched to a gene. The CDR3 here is CASSQALRGQSNEKLFF. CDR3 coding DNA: TGCGCCAGCAGCCAAGCTCTTAGGGGACAGTCTAATGAAAAACTGTTTTTT.

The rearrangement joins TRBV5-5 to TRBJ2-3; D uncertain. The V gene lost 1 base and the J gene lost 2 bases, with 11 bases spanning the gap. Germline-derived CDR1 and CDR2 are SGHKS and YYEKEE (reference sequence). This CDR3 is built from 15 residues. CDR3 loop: CASSLYPGTTDTQYF. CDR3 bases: TGTGCCAGCAGCTTGTATCCGGGTACCACAGATACGCAGTATTTT.

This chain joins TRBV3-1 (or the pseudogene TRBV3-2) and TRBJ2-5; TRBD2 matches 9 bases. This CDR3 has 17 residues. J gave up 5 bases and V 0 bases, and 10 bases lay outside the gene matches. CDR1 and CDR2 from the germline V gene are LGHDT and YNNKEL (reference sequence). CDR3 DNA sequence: TGTGCCAGCAGCCAAGAAGAGTTGTTAGCGGGGGTCGAGACCCAGTACTTC. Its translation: CASSQEELLAGVETQYF.

The CDR3 DNA reads as TGTGCCAGCAGTGATCAAAGACAGGGTGCCTATAATTCACCCCTCCACTTT. It codes for CASSDQRQGAYNSPLHF. This rearrangement joins TRBV25-1 to TRBJ1-6; TRBD1 matches 7 bases. Looked up from germline, CDR1 is MGHDK and CDR2 is SYGVNS. With V trimmed by 3 bases and J by 2 bases, 7 bases remained unmatched. The CDR3 spans 17 residues.

For the CDR3, the DNA is TGTGCCAGCAGCTTGGTGGAGCGGGGCCGCAATGAGCAGTTCTTC. It translates to CASSLVERGRNEQFF. The chain has TRBV5-4 and TRBJ2-1; the match to TRBD2 covers 7 bases. The germline V gene encodes CDR1 SGHNT and CDR2 YYREEE (reference sequence). The trim removed 0 bases at V and 6 bases at J, leaving 6 bases unmatched. This CDR3 has 15 residues.

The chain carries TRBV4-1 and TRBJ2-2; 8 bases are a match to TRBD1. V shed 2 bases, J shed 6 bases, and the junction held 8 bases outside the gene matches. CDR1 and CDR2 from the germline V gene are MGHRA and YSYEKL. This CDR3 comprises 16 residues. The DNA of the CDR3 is TGCGCCAGCAGCCAACCACAGGGGGTTTTGGCCGGGGAGCTGTTTTTT. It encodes CASSQPQGVLAGELFF.

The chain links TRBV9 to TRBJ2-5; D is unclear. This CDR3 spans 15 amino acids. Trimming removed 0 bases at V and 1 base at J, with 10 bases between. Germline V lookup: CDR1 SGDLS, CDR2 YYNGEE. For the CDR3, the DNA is TGTGCCAGCAGCGTAGCTAGAGGCTCCCAAGAGACCCAGTACTTC. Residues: CASSVARGSQETQYF. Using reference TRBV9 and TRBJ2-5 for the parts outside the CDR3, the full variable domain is DSGVTQTPKHLITATGQRVTLRCSPRSGDLSVYWYQQSLDQGLQFLIQYYNGEERAKGNILERFSAQQFPDLHSELNLSSLELGDSALYFCASSVARGSQETQYFGPGTRLLVL.

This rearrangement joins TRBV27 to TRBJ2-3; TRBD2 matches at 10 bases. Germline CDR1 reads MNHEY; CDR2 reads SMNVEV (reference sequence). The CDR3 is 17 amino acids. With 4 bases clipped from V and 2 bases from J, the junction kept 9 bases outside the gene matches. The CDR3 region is CASSSWLAGANTDTQYF. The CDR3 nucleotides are TGTGCCAGCAGTTCTTGGCTAGCGGGAGCGAACACAGATACGCAGTATTTT.

The CDR3 DNA reads TGTGCCAGTAGTATCCAAGGCCCCGCCGACAGGGGGCGAGGTAAAGAGCATTTT. Residues: CASSIQGPADRGRGKEHF. V usage is TRBV19 and J usage is TRBJ1-5, with 10 positions matching TRBD1. CDR3 length: 18 amino acids. V trimming: 3 bases; J trimming: 14 bases; junction bases outside the gene matches: 22. Germline V lookup: CDR1 LNHDA, CDR2 SQIVND (reference sequence).

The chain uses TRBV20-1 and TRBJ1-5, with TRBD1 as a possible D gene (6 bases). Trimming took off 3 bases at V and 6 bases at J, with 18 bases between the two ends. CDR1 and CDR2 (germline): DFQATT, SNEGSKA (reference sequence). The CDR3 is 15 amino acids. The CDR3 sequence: CSASGGRGGGQPQHF. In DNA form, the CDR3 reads TGCAGTGCTAGTGGTGGCAGGGGTGGTGGTCAGCCCCAGCATTTT.

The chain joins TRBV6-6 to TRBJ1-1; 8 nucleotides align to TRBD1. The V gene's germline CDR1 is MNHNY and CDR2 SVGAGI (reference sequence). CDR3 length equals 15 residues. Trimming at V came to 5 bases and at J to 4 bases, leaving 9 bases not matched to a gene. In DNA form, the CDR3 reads TGTGCCAGCAGTCCTGACAGGGGTTGGGTCACTGAAGCTTTCTTT. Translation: CASSPDRGWVTEAFF.

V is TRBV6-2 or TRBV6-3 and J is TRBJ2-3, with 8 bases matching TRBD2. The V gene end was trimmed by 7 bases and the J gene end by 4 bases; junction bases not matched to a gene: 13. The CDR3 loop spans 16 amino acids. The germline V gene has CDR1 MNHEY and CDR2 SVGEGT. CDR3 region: CASTPHPGLAPDTQYF. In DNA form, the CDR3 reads TGTGCCAGCACCCCGCATCCAGGACTAGCTCCAGATACGCAGTATTTT.

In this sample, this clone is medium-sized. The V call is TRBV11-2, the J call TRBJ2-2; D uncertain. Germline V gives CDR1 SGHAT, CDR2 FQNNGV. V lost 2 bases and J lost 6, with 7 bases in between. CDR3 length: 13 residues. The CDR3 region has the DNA TGTGCCAGCAGCTTATTGGTCTCCGGGGAGCTGTTTTTT. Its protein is CASSLLVSGELFF.

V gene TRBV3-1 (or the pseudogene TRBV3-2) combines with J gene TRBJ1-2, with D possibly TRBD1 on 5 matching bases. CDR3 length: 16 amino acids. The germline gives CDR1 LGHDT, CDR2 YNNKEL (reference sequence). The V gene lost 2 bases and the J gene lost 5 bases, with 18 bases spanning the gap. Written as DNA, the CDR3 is TGTGCCAGCAGCCAACGTGCCGGGGCGCCTACTTATGGCTACACCTTC. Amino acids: CASSQRAGAPTYGYTF.

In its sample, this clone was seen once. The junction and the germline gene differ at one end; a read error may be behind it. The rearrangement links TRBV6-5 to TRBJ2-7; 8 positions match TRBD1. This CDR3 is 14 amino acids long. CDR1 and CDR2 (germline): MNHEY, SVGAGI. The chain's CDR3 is CASTYGAGGWEQYF. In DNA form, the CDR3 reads TGTGCCAGCACTTACGGGGCAGGGGGCTGGGAGCAGTACTTC.

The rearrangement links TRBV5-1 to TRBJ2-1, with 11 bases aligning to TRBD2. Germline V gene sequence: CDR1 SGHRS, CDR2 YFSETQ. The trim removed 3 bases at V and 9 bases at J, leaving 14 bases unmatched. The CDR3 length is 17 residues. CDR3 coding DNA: TGCGCCAGCAGCTACCGCACTAGCGGGAGTACGGACGGTGAGCAGTTCTTC. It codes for CASSYRTSGSTDGEQFF.

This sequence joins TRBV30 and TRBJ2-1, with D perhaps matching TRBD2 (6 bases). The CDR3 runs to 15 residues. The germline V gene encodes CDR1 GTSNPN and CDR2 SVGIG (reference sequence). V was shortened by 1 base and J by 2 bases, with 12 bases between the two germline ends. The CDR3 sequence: CAWSGRRGTYNEQFF. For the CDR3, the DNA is TGTGCCTGGAGTGGACGGCGGGGTACCTACAATGAGCAGTTCTTC.

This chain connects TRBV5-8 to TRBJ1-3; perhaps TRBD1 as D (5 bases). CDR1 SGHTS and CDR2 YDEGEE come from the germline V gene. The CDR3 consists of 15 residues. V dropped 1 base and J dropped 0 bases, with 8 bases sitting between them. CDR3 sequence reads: CASSLQGTSGNTIYF. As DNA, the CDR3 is TGTGCCAGCAGCTTGCAGGGAACCTCTGGAAACACCATATATTTT.

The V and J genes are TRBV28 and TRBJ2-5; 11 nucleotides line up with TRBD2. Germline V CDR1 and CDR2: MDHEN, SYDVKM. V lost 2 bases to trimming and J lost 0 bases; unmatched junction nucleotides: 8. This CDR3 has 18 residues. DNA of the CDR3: TGTGCCAGCAGTTTAACTAGCGGGAGCCCTAGGTACCAAGAGACCCAGTACTTC. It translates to CASSLTSGSPRYQETQYF.

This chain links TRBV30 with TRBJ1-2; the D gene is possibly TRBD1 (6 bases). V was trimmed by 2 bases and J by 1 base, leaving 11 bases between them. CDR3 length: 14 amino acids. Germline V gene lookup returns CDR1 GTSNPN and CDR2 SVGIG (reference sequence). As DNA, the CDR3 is TGTGCCTGGAGTAAGGACAGTGGTAACTATGGCTACACCTTC. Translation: CAWSKDSGNYGYTF.

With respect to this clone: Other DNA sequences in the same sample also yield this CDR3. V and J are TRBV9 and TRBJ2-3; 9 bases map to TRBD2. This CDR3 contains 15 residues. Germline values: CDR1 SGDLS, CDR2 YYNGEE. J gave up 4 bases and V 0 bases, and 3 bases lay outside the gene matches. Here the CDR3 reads CASSVAGGGADTQYF. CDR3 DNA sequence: TGTGCCAGCAGCGTAGCCGGCGGGGGGGCAGATACGCAGTATTTT.

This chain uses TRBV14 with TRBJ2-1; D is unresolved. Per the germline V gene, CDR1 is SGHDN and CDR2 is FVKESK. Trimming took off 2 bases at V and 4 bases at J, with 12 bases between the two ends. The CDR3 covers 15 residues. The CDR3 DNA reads TGTGCCAGCAGCCAACGGAGTTCGGTATACAATGAGCAGTTCTTC. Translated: CASSQRSSVYNEQFF.

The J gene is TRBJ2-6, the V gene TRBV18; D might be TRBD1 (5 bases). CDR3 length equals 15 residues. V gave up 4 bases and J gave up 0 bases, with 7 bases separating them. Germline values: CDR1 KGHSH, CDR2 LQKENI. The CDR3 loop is CASSLTASGANVLTF. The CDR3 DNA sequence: TGTGCCAGCTCACTGACAGCCTCTGGGGCCAACGTCCTGACTTTC.

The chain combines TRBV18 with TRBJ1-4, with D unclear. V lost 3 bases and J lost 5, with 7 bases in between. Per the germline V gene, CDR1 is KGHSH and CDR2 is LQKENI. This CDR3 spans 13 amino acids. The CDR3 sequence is CASSPSLNEKLFF. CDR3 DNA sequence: TGTGCCAGCTCACCCTCCCTGAATGAAAAACTGTTTTTT.

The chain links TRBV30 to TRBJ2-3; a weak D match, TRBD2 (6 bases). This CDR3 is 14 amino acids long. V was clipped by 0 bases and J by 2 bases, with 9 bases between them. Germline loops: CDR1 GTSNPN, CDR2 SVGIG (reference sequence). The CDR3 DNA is TGTGCCTGGAGTGTTGCGGGGACCACAGATACGCAGTATTTT. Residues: CAWSVAGTTDTQYF.

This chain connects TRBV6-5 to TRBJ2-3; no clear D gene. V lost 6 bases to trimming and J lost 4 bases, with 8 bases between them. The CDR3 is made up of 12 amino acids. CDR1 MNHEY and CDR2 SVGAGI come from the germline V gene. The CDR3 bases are TGTGCCAGCAGCCGTACTGCAGATACGCAGTATTTT. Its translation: CASSRTADTQYF.